This T cell receptor (beta chain) was documented in a study of OX40 agonist ivuxolimab in advanced cancers. The CDR3 extends over 15 amino acids. CDR1 is LGHNA and CDR2 is YNFKEQ in the germline V gene. V trimming: 4 bases; J trimming: 5 bases; junction bases outside the gene matches: 7. Assay used: immunoSEQ multiplex PCR; TCRdb lists only in-frame clones, some missing. Altogether about 39,000 clones are present, about 90% being singletons, with the ten largest covering less than 25%. The TCR comes from an adult with an advanced solid tumor such as melanoma, head and neck, liver or kidney cancer. This chain uses TRBV4-2 with TRBJ2-3; 9 bases align to TRBD1. The sequences come from CD4+ or CD8+ T cells sorted from blood, collected in a trial of the OX40 agonist ivuxolimab. The CDR3 reads CASSPWTGELDTQYF. As DNA, the CDR3 is TGTGCCAGCAGCCCCTGGACAGGGGAACTAGATACGCAGTATTTT.